Following are 4 T cell receptor beta chains from one sample sequenced in a study of glioma-infiltrating T cells. TCR alpha and beta CDR3 regions were amplified from RNA using iRepertoire nested multiplex PCR. TCRdb recomputed calls from the multiplex PCR reads with MiXCR, one row per CDR3 protein. The table lists around 170,000 distinct CDR3 sequences, around 42% of them singletons. Sequenced sample: glioma tissue, nonneoplastic brain tissue, or PBMCs (not recorded which). The receptors originated from a human donor with low-grade glioma or glioblastoma, undergoing nonglioma brain surgery, or in good health (not recorded which).

This clonotype was counted ten times or more. The chain combines TRBV3-1 with TRBJ1-1, with 12 bases lining up with TRBD1. Losses at the gene ends were 4 bases for V and 0 bases for J; bases not matched to a gene: 3. This CDR3 has 16 amino acids. Germline lookup yields CDR1 LGHDT and CDR2 YNNKEL (reference sequence). As DNA, the CDR3 is TGTGCCAGCAGCCTCGGGACAGGGGGCTTGAACACTGAAGCTTTCTTT. Amino acids: CASSLGTGGLNTEAFF.

This chain joins TRBV15 and TRBJ2-7; D perhaps matches TRBD1 (6 bases). Germline CDR1 is LNHNV and CDR2 is YYDKDF (reference sequence). V was pared by 6 bases and J by 1 base, with 10 bases between. The length of the CDR3 is 13 residues. CDR3 DNA sequence: TGTGCCACCAGGGAAACAGGGTCCTACGAGCAGTACTTC. Its protein product is CATRETGSYEQYF.

This clonotype was counted at least ten times. The chain combines TRBV27 with TRBJ2-7; a weak D match, TRBD1 (6 bases). V was clipped by 5 bases and J by 7 bases, with 18 bases between them. This CDR3 has 14 amino acids. From germline, CDR1 is MNHEY and CDR2 SMNVEV (reference sequence). The CDR3 spells CASSLGQGRSEQYF. CDR3 in DNA: TGTGCCAGCAGTCTGGGACAAGGGCGGAGTGAGCAGTACTTC.

A note on this clonotype: The germline gene is not matched at one end of the junction; a read error may be the cause. The gene calls are TRBV18 and TRBJ2-5, with D possibly TRBD1 on 5 matching bases. Germline V gene data show CDR1 as KGHSH and CDR2 as LQKENI. The CDR3 has 14 residues. The CDR3 DNA reads as TGTGACAGCTCACCTATGACGACAGTCGAGACCCAGTACTTC. It is translated as CDSSPMTTVETQYF.